The present T cell receptor (beta chain) was sequenced within a study of CXCR3-negative and CXCR3-positive naive CD8 T cells. General study points: Naive CXCR3-positive and CXCR3-negative cells shared TRBV-TRBJ usage; memory cells diverged.

As to this clonotype: Its antigen is as yet unknown.

UMI-labeled 5' RACE yielded the TRB cDNA libraries. Each CDR3 protein gets one entry in TCRdb, which reprocessed the 5' RACE reads and gives no DNA. The table for this sample gives nearly 45,000 distinct CDR3 sequences. The germline V gene encodes CDR1 LGHNA and CDR2 YSLEER. This CDR3 comprises 15 residues. The rearrangement joins TRBV4-3 to TRBJ1-1; checking the TCRdb D call of TRBD1 is not possible without DNA. The source material was memory CD8+ T cells from blood. The sequence was collected from a human donor in good health. Some clones in this sample may be carry-over from other donors' samples. CDR3 sequence: CASSRKVTGFTEAFF.